Following are 23 T cell receptor beta chains from one sample sequenced in a study of T cells in Graves' hyperthyroidism and ophthalmopathy. The TCR beta CDR3 regions underwent amplification using RNA transcripts as the source. The primer set for the first-round RT-PCR of the TCR CDR3 was HTBI. TCRdb re-called the multiplex PCR reads with MiXCR, one entry per CDR3 protein. Of hundreds of thousands of distinct CDR3 sequences listed, around 13% are singletons. The specimen sequenced was blood. The receptor set was obtained from a young woman with Graves' hyperthyroidism.

The CDR3 coding sequence is TGTGCCAGCTCCTTAGGGGTTCAAGTCGGGGAGCTGTTTTTT. This translates into CASSLGVQVGELFF. The chain carries TRBV6-4 and TRBJ2-2; possible D gene TRBD1, 5 bases. Deletions cut 8 bases from V and 7 bases from J, with 17 bases between. Germline CDR1 is MRHNA and CDR2 is SNTAGT. This CDR3 is 14 amino acids long.

This clonotype is a singleton in its sample. The chain is built from TRBV7-8 and TRBJ1-1, with D tentatively TRBD1 (5 bases). The CDR3 extends over 19 amino acids. Germline loops: CDR1 SGHVS, CDR2 FQNEAQ. Trimming took off 0 bases at V and 11 bases at J, with 31 bases between the two ends. CDR3 residues: CASSLARPGLAGGAPGAFF. The CDR3 DNA is TGTGCCAGCAGCTTAGCGCGTCCGGGACTAGCGGGAGGGGCCCCGGGGGCTTTCTTT.

This chain connects TRBV11-1 to TRBJ1-6, with D perhaps TRBD1 (5 bases). This CDR3 has 17 amino acids. Per germline, CDR1 SGHAT and CDR2 FQDESV (reference sequence). V was pared by 4 bases and J by 5 bases, with 18 bases between. Written as DNA, the CDR3 is TGTGCCAGCAGCTCATTTGTCCGGGACGGTAATAATTCACCCCTCCACTTT. This gives the protein CASSSFVRDGNNSPLHF.

For this clonotype: Since a much larger clone is just one base distant, this may be a read error. The V gene is TRBV20-1, the J gene TRBJ2-1, with TRBD1 matching over 8 bases. Germline values: CDR1 DFQATT, CDR2 SNEGSKA (reference sequence). The CDR3 has 15 residues. The CDR3 DNA reads TGCGGTGCTAGAGAATCCAGGGGGCGCGGGGATGAGCAGTTCTTC. It codes for CGARESRGRGDEQFF.

The chain employs TRBV27 and TRBJ2-2; 10 positions agree with TRBD1. The CDR3 spans 17 residues. With 5 bases clipped from V and 6 bases from J, the junction kept 12 bases outside the gene matches. Germline V CDR1 and CDR2: MNHEY, SMNVEV (reference sequence). CDR3 nucleotide sequence: TGTGCCAGCAGTCCCTGGGACAGGGGCGGAATCCCCGGGGAGCTGTTTTTT. It encodes CASSPWDRGGIPGELFF.

There are a few counts of this clonotype. The chain links TRBV29-1 to TRBJ2-2, with D tentatively TRBD1 (6 bases). Germline V lookup: CDR1 SQVTM, CDR2 ANQGSEA. The CDR3 consists of 14 residues. V was cut by 6 bases and J by 2 bases, with 13 bases left in between. CDR3 nucleotide sequence: TGCAGCGTCCATGACAGGTCCAACACCGGGGAGCTGTTTTTT. Translation: CSVHDRSNTGELFF.

This clonotype was observed a single time. This may stem from a read error, because a much larger clone lies one nucleotide away. The V and J genes are TRBV20-1 and TRBJ2-1; perhaps TRBD2 as D (5 bases). The CDR3 totals 11 residues. CDR1 DFQATT and CDR2 SNEGSKA come from the germline V gene (reference sequence). The CDR3: CSTRIHNEQFF. CDR3 DNA sequence: TGCAGTACTAGGATCCACAATGAGCAGTTCTTC.

This clonotype was seen many times. The genes are TRBV13 and TRBJ2-7; D unresolved. Germline assignment: CDR1 PRHDT and CDR2 FYEKMQ (reference sequence). The CDR3 is 12 residues long. Trimming stripped 1 base from V and 2 bases from J, with 3 bases between. The CDR3: CASSLETYEQYF. The CDR3, as DNA: TGTGCCAGCAGCTTAGAAACCTACGAGCAGTACTTC.

This clonotype has at least ten counts. The rearrangement joins TRBV11-2 to TRBJ2-7; D ambiguous. Between the trimmed V and J ends, which lost 5 bases and 2 bases, there was a span of 10 bases. The CDR3 has 13 amino acids. Per germline, CDR1 SGHAT and CDR2 FQNNGV. CDR3 bases: TGTGCCAGCAGCGCCGGGCCAACCTACGAGCAGTACTTC. It yields the protein CASSAGPTYEQYF.

This clonotype was detected ten times or more. Germline and junction disagree at one end, which may indicate a read error. The V call is TRBV18, the J call TRBJ2-5; 9 positions match TRBD2. The CDR3 has 16 amino acids. CDR1 is KGHSH, CDR2 LQKENI, per germline. The CDR3 sequence: CASSPPGLAWQGTQYF. Here the CDR3 DNA reads TGTGCCAGCTCACCTCCGGGACTAGCTTGGCAAGGGACCCAGTACTTC.

This clonotype appeared a few times. The CDR3 region has the DNA TGTGCCAGCTCACCTTTCCGGGAGGAGTACAATGAGCAGTTCTTC. It specifies CASSPFREEYNEQFF. The chain carries TRBV18 and TRBJ2-1; 7 nucleotides line up with TRBD2. The germline CDR1 and CDR2 sequences are KGHSH and LQKENI. After removal of 3 bases from V and 4 bases from J, the junction contained 6 bases not matched to a gene. This CDR3 contains 15 residues.

The chain employs TRBV30 and TRBJ1-5, with D perhaps matching TRBD1 (5 bases). The CDR3 contains 13 residues. With 5 bases removed from V and 4 bases from J, the gap between germline ends came to 12 bases. Germline V gives CDR1 GTSNPN, CDR2 SVGIG (reference sequence). This CDR3 reads CAWDRGGNQPQHF. As DNA, the CDR3 is TGTGCCTGGGATAGGGGAGGGAATCAGCCCCAGCATTTT.

This chain uses TRBV7-9 with TRBJ2-2; D may match TRBD1 or TRBD2 (5 bases each). Germline CDR1 SEHNR, CDR2 FQNEAQ (reference sequence). The V gene lost 5 bases and the J gene lost 0 bases, with 10 bases spanning the gap. CDR3 size: 15 residues. The CDR3 DNA follows: TGTGCCAGCAGCACTCGGGGACCGAACACCGGGGAGCTGTTTTTT. Its translation is CASSTRGPNTGELFF.

Ten or more counts support this clonotype. The gene calls are TRBV4-1 and TRBJ2-1; the match to TRBD2 covers 7 bases. The CDR3 runs 13 residues. Germline-derived CDR1 and CDR2 are MGHRA and YSYEKL. The junction had 5 bases not matched to a gene; V was cut back by 4 bases and J by 8 bases. Written as DNA, the CDR3 is TGCGCCAGCAGCCCAGGACTAGTTTATGAGCAGTTCTTC. It translates to CASSPGLVYEQFF.

This clonotype was picked up many times. V gene TRBV6-6 combines with J gene TRBJ1-2; D remains ambiguous. V was pared by 2 bases and J by 0 bases, with 10 bases between. CDR3 length: 15 amino acids. Germline assignment: CDR1 MNHNY and CDR2 SVGAGI (reference sequence). CDR3 sequence (DNA): TGTGCCAGCAGTTACGGACTGGGCACTAACTATGGCTACACCTTC. Protein sequence: CASSYGLGTNYGYTF.

The J gene is TRBJ2-1, the V gene TRBV7-9; 10 positions agree with TRBD2. This CDR3 has 15 residues. The ends lost 5 bases at V and 6 bases at J; junction bases unmatched: 7. Germline CDR1 reads SEHNR; CDR2 reads FQNEAQ (reference sequence). The CDR3 spells CASSPPLAGSNEQFF. CDR3 sequence (DNA): TGTGCCAGCAGCCCCCCACTAGCGGGATCCAATGAGCAGTTCTTC.

The gene calls are TRBV6-1 and TRBJ1-3; TRBD1 matches 10 bases. The V and J ends lost 6 bases and 6 bases, in that order; junction bases with no gene match: 5. The CDR3 has 14 residues. Germline V CDR1 and CDR2: MNHNS, SASEGT. The CDR3: CASRADRGENTIYF. In DNA form, the CDR3 reads TGTGCCAGCAGAGCGGACAGGGGGGAAAACACCATATATTTT.

This clonotype has only a few counts. The chain is built from TRBV5-6 and TRBJ2-2; D gene unclear. There are 16 residues in the CDR3. Trimming shortened V by 0 bases and J by 0 bases, and 9 bases separated the two germline ends. Germline-derived CDR1 and CDR2 are SGHDT and YYEEEE. The DNA for the CDR3 is TGTGCCAGCAGCTTGGAAGTTCAGACGAACACCGGGGAGCTGTTTTTT. Translating gives CASSLEVQTNTGELFF. Drawing the rest from reference TRBV5-6 and TRBJ2-2, the complete variable domain is DAGVTQSPTHLIKTRGQQVTLRCSPKSGHDTVSWYQQALGQGPQFIFQYYEEEERQRGNFPDRFSGHQFPNYSSELNVNALLLGDSALYLCASSLEVQTNTGELFFGEGSRLTVL.

V is TRBV19 and J is TRBJ2-1, with TRBD2 as a possible D gene (7 bases). The V end lost 7 bases, the J end lost 8 bases, and 18 bases lay between the germline ends. CDR3 size: 14 residues. CDR1 is LNHDA and CDR2 is SQIVND in the germline V gene (reference sequence). The CDR3 is CASKAGHMVHEQFF. DNA for the CDR3: TGTGCCAGTAAAGCGGGACATATGGTGCATGAGCAGTTCTTC. The full variable domain, with the rest looked up from reference TRBV19 and TRBJ2-1, is DGGITQSPKYLFRKEGQNVTLSCEQNLNHDAMYWYRQDPGQGLRLIYYSQIVNDFQKGDIAEGYSVSREKKESFPLTVTSAQKNPTAFYLCASKAGHMVHEQFFGPGTRLTVL.

J is TRBJ2-4 and V is TRBV24-1, with a weak D call TRBD2 (5 bases). Deletions cut 3 bases from V and 3 bases from J, with 5 bases between. In germline, CDR1 is KGHDR, CDR2 SFDVKD. CDR3 size: 13 residues. The CDR3 region is CATSDEGKNIQYF. CDR3 sequence (DNA): TGTGCCACCAGTGATGAGGGCAAAAACATTCAGTACTTC.

This clonotype was seen ten or more times. The V gene is TRBV20-1, the J gene TRBJ2-4; TRBD1 aligns across 10 bases. V lost 5 bases and J lost 5; bases outside the gene matches: 6. This CDR3 spans 14 amino acids. The V gene's germline CDR1 is DFQATT and CDR2 SNEGSKA (reference sequence). In DNA form, the CDR3 reads TGCAGTGCTGGAATAGGGACAGGGGAAAACATTCAGTACTTC. This gives the protein CSAGIGTGENIQYF.

This clonotype has just a few counts. The rearrangement joins TRBV7-9 to TRBJ1-1; maybe TRBD1 (5 bases). The germline gives CDR1 SEHNR, CDR2 FQNEAQ (reference sequence). The CDR3 runs to 14 residues. Trimming cost V 3 bases and J 1 base, with 9 bases left between them. CDR3 sequence reads: CASSFSTENTEAFF. CDR3 nucleotide sequence: TGTGCCAGCAGCTTTTCGACAGAGAACACTGAAGCTTTCTTT.

The table lists this clonotype with many counts. This chain connects TRBV20-1 to TRBJ1-1; TRBD1 is a possible D gene (5 bases). Germline V lookup: CDR1 DFQATT, CDR2 SNEGSKA (reference sequence). With 0 bases removed from V and 3 bases from J, the gap between germline ends came to 11 bases. This CDR3 has 14 amino acids. CDR3 nucleotide sequence: TGCAGTGCTAGAGAGACGGACACCTACACTGAAGCTTTCTTT. Its protein product is CSARETDTYTEAFF.